The next 9 T cell receptor beta chains were all read from a single sample in a study of T cell responses to AZD1222 COVID-19 vaccine. The repertoire was sequenced with immunoSEQ multiplex PCR; TCRdb's copy has only in-frame clones and lacks some. The table lists approximately 110,000 clones, roughly 90% of them singletons. Here the sequenced sample was peripheral blood, taken on day 0 of AZD1222 vaccination. The receptors were sampled from an adult in good health.

The J gene is TRBJ2-5, the V gene TRBV5-1; no reliable D call. CDR1 is SGHRS, CDR2 YFSETQ, per germline. V shed 1 base and J shed 2 bases, with 3 bases lying between them. The CDR3 length is 12 residues. For the CDR3, the DNA is TGCGCCAGCAGCTTGCCTCAAGAGACCCAGTACTTC. Translation: CASSLPQETQYF. Full variable domain (outside the CDR3, taken from reference TRBV5-1 and TRBJ2-5): KAGVTQTPRYLIKTRGQQVTLSCSPISGHRSVSWYQQTPGQGLQFLFEYFSETQRNKGNFPGRFSGRQFSNSRSEMNVSTLELGDSALYLCASSLPQETQYFGPGTRLLVL.

The chain recombines TRBV25-1 with TRBJ2-7; 9 bases are shared with TRBD2. J gave up 4 bases and V 10 bases, and 17 bases lay outside the gene matches. This CDR3 is 16 amino acids long. The germline gives CDR1 MGHDK, CDR2 SYGVNS. For the CDR3, the DNA is TGTGCCACCCAGAACGGGCTAGCGGGAAGTAATTACGAGCAGTACTTC. Protein: CATQNGLAGSNYEQYF.

J is TRBJ2-5 and V is TRBV7-3; no reliable D call. Germline CDR1 and CDR2: SGHTA and FQGTGA. The CDR3 is made up of 13 amino acids. The ends were cut back, 5 bases at V and 2 bases at J, with 9 bases in the middle. CDR3 DNA sequence: TGTGCCAGCAGCCGATCCCTACAAGAGACCCAGTACTTC. Translation gives CASSRSLQETQYF.

This clone showed up just once. The chain employs TRBV27 and TRBJ2-7, with D possibly TRBD1 on 6 matching bases. This CDR3 contains 14 residues. Deletions cut 6 bases from V and 1 base from J, with 13 bases between. Germline CDR1 MNHEY, CDR2 SMNVEV (reference sequence). Written as DNA, the CDR3 is TGTGCCAGCAGCTTCTGGGACACGTCCTACGAGCAGTACTTC. This codes for CASSFWDTSYEQYF.

This clone was seen only once. The chain has TRBV21-1 and TRBJ2-7; the D call in the table, TRBD1, was not verified against the DNA. TRBV21-1 is listed as a pseudogene. The CDR3 contains 18 residues. CDR3 bases: TGTGCCAGCCCCTACCGCCCCCCCAGGGCCGCCTCTTCCTCCGAGCAGTACTTC. Translated: CASPYRPPRAASSSEQYF.

V gene TRBV12-3 or TRBV12-4 combines with J gene TRBJ1-2, with TRBD1 identical over 9 bases. Germline trimming cut 6 bases from V and 7 bases from J; bases unmatched to any gene: 6. The CDR3 extends over 13 amino acids. The CDR3 loop is CASSQGTGTGYTF. The DNA of the CDR3 is TGTGCCAGCAGCCAGGGGACAGGGACTGGCTACACCTTC.

A note on this clone: Other DNA sequences in the sample encode the same CDR3. CDR3 loop: CSARDSYEQYF. The CDR3 coding sequence is TGCAGTGCTCGGGACTCCTACGAGCAGTACTTC. The J gene is TRBJ2-7, the V gene TRBV20-1; weak D call: TRBD2 (5 bases). CDR1 is DFQATT, CDR2 SNEGSKA, per germline (reference sequence). V was cut by 5 bases and J by 0 bases, with 5 bases left in between. CDR3 length: 11 amino acids.

The rearrangement uses TRBV27 and TRBJ2-7; D is ambiguous. Per the germline V gene, CDR1 is MNHEY and CDR2 is SMNVEV (reference sequence). The V end lost 2 bases, the J end lost 2 bases, and 7 bases lay between the germline ends. There are 13 residues in the CDR3. The CDR3 loop is CASSLGVTYEQYF. The CDR3 DNA follows: TGTGCCAGCAGTTTAGGGGTTACCTACGAGCAGTACTTC.

The chain carries TRBV7-2 and TRBJ1-2, with 7 bases matching TRBD1. There are 15 residues in the CDR3. Per the germline V gene, CDR1 is SGHTA and CDR2 is FQGNSA. Losses at the gene ends were 5 bases for V and 3 bases for J; bases not matched to a gene: 9. Here the CDR3 DNA reads TGTGCCAGCAGCCCAGGGGGTGGGGGTTACTATGGCTACACCTTC. Amino acid sequence: CASSPGGGGYYGYTF.